This TCR beta chain emerged from a study of Ad26.COV2.S vaccination and SARS-CoV-2 variants. V was pared by 1 base and J by 8 bases, with 17 bases between. In germline, CDR1 is SEHNR, CDR2 FQNEAQ (reference sequence). This CDR3 has 15 residues. Study-wide findings and caveats: The TCR breadth and depth analyses may have understated or missed part of the total T cell responses. Vaccinees displayed broader spike-specific TCR repertoires than placebo recipients.

Treatment indicated: over 15 received Ad26.COV2.S at low or high dose, single or two shots; several received placebo; per-sample allocation not given. The samples were gathered on day 63 after the first injection of vaccine or placebo. Sequencing was performed with immunoSEQ multiplex PCR; in TCRdb, only in-frame clones are kept and a portion is missing. Of fewer than 900,000 clones in the sample, 89% were seen once. The sample holds one count of this clone. Its antigen is not identified. The sequence derives from a person aged 18-65 years who received the Ad26.COV2.S COVID-19 vaccine or a placebo. The rearrangement links TRBV7-9 to TRBJ1-2; no firm D call. Here the sequenced sample was peripheral blood, taken in a trial of Ad26.COV2.S vaccine versus placebo. In DNA, the CDR3 is TGTGCCAGCAGCTTAGGATCCGGCCCCGTGGGGGGCTACACCTTC. It codes for CASSLGSGPVGGYTF.